This is a list of T cell receptor beta chains from one sample in a study of regulatory T cells in long-lasting Graves disease. TCRdb itself ran the multiplex PCR reads through MiXCR, one entry per CDR3 protein. The sample yields 580,000 or so distinct CDR3 sequences, around 16% seen once. These data were also reused for a study on T cells in Graves' hyperthyroidism and ophthalmopathy.

This material consisted of peripheral blood mononuclear cells (PBMCs), taken at new diagnosis, from a patient treated with antithyroid drugs. The source is a man younger than 35 with Graves disease. CDR3s include the opening cysteine and the closing phenylalanine or tryptophan. The order of the fields is clone size, J gene, V gene, CDR3 protein. Clone size is given for some rows only: seen once, a few or many times, or a class if the clone is expanded.

clone size: many
J gene: TRBJ1-1
V gene: TRBV12-5
CDR3 protein: CASGLHTGSEAFF

clone size: many
J gene: TRBJ2-3
V gene: TRBV11-2
CDR3 protein: CASSLGTGLRTDTQYF

clone size: NA
J gene: TRBJ1-2
V gene: TRBV28
CDR3 protein: CASSLSGQGLGGYTF

clone size: many
J gene: TRBJ1-5
V gene: TRBV30
CDR3 protein: CAWSVGSGANQPQHF

clone size: few
J gene: TRBJ2-1
V gene: TRBV13
CDR3 protein: CASSRRGLAGADEQFF

clone size: NA
J gene: TRBJ2-2
V gene: TRBV9
CDR3 protein: CASSVSSGTGELFF

clone size: many
J gene: TRBJ2-7
V gene: TRBV20-1
CDR3 protein: CSAAPAGGAYEQYF

clone size: once
J gene: TRBJ2-3
V gene: TRBV27
CDR3 protein: CASSPTRTSGIGDTQYF

clone size: many
J gene: TRBJ2-5
V gene: TRBV20-1
CDR3 protein: CSALGTSGSGETQYF

clone size: few
J gene: TRBJ2-7
V gene: TRBV10-3
CDR3 protein: CAISESGVRSPPSSYEQYF

clone size: few
J gene: TRBJ2-7
V gene: TRBV10-3
CDR3 protein: CAIRLTDYEQYF

clone size: many
J gene: TRBJ1-2
V gene: TRBV5-1
CDR3 protein: CASSLGGSGYGYTF

clone size: NA
J gene: TRBJ1-6
V gene: TRBV20-1
CDR3 protein: CSARETYRAGNSPLHF

clone size: many
J gene: TRBJ2-7
V gene: TRBV5-1
CDR3 protein: CASSLVGLADYEQYF

clone size: many
J gene: TRBJ2-7
V gene: TRBV7-9
CDR3 protein: CASSLAASPLHEQYF

clone size: many
J gene: TRBJ2-1
V gene: TRBV28
CDR3 protein: CASSLRAGGPFGNEQFF

clone size: NA
J gene: TRBJ2-5
V gene: TRBV20-1
CDR3 protein: CSARDADSSQETQYF

clone size: many
J gene: TRBJ2-1
V gene: TRBV7-3
CDR3 protein: CASSTSSYNEQFF

clone size: many
J gene: TRBJ2-1
V gene: TRBV2
CDR3 protein: CASSGTGGLSNEQFF

clone size: NA
J gene: NA
V gene: TRBV20-1
CDR3 protein: CSARGGGGQGRNEQFF

clone size: NA
J gene: TRBJ1-1
V gene: TRBV6-2/TRBV6-3
CDR3 protein: CASSYSTGATEAFF

clone size: many
J gene: TRBJ2-1
V gene: TRBV12-5
CDR3 protein: CASGSGDTDNEQFF

clone size: NA
J gene: TRBJ2-5
V gene: TRBV5-1
CDR3 protein: CASSPMLSRQETQYF

clone size: few
J gene: TRBJ1-3
V gene: TRBV7-9
CDR3 protein: CASSLAPGPSGNTIYF

clone size: once
J gene: TRBJ2-2
V gene: TRBV4-1
CDR3 protein: CASSRLDRGNTGELFF

clone size: NA
J gene: TRBJ2-2
V gene: TRBV15
CDR3 protein: CATARERTGSTGELFF

clone size: many
J gene: TRBJ1-1
V gene: TRBV6-1
CDR3 protein: CASGEQLMNTEAFF

clone size: many
J gene: TRBJ2-1
V gene: TRBV30
CDR3 protein: CAWSVGVGVHNEQFF

clone size: NA
J gene: TRBJ2-7
V gene: TRBV20-1
CDR3 protein: CSARDLQEKYEQYF

clone size: many
J gene: TRBJ2-5
V gene: TRBV7-9
CDR3 protein: CASASLQVDQETQYF

clone size: many
J gene: TRBJ1-5
V gene: TRBV12-3/TRBV12-4
CDR3 protein: CASSTGSGQPQHF

clone size: many
J gene: TRBJ2-1
V gene: TRBV12-3/TRBV12-4
CDR3 protein: CASSLGSGSNEQFF

clone size: few
J gene: TRBJ2-3
V gene: TRBV12-3/TRBV12-4
CDR3 protein: CASSLGGAATDTQYF

clone size: many
J gene: TRBJ2-6
V gene: TRBV5-1
CDR3 protein: CASSFPSPGANVLTF

clone size: many
J gene: TRBJ1-4
V gene: TRBV19
CDR3 protein: CASTSAESNEKLFF

clone size: few
J gene: TRBJ1-1
V gene: TRBV10-1
CDR3 protein: CASSESPGRDTEAFF

clone size: many
J gene: TRBJ2-5
V gene: TRBV6-2/TRBV6-3
CDR3 protein: CASRTTGGSETQYF

clone size: many
J gene: TRBJ2-7
V gene: TRBV11-2
CDR3 protein: CASSLRFGPASEQYF

clone size: few
J gene: TRBJ1-4
V gene: TRBV5-1
CDR3 protein: CASSWRGAANEKLFF

clone size: few
J gene: TRBJ2-7
V gene: TRBV7-9
CDR3 protein: CASSIGQGALYEQYF

clone size: NA
J gene: TRBJ2-5
V gene: TRBV30
CDR3 protein: CAWSVSGGGETQYF

clone size: medium-sized
J gene: TRBJ2-7
V gene: TRBV20-1
CDR3 protein: CSARDISAAQSEQYF

clone size: many
J gene: TRBJ2-1
V gene: TRBV3-1
CDR3 protein: CASSQGGTSRNNEQFF

clone size: NA
J gene: TRBJ1-4
V gene: TRBV5-6
CDR3 protein: CASSRGRQGGEKLFF

clone size: many
J gene: TRBJ1-5
V gene: TRBV6-2/TRBV6-3
CDR3 protein: CASSEAARNQPQHF

clone size: many
J gene: TRBJ2-5
V gene: TRBV12-3/TRBV12-4
CDR3 protein: CASSFGTGETQYF

clone size: many
J gene: TRBJ2-5
V gene: TRBV30
CDR3 protein: CAWTRSQETQYF

clone size: few
J gene: TRBJ2-2
V gene: TRBV27
CDR3 protein: CASNPVTSGPLFTGELFF

clone size: NA
J gene: TRBJ2-2
V gene: TRBV7-2
CDR3 protein: CASSNERWGQGRTNTGELFF

clone size: NA
J gene: TRBJ1-5
V gene: TRBV3-1
CDR3 protein: CASSQEANQPQHF

clone size: NA
J gene: TRBJ2-2
V gene: TRBV10-2
CDR3 protein: CASRTGHPNTGELFF

clone size: NA
J gene: TRBJ2-7
V gene: TRBV4-1
CDR3 protein: CASRPGTSGKQYF

clone size: few
J gene: TRBJ1-5
V gene: TRBV12-3/TRBV12-4
CDR3 protein: CASSLHRNQPQHF